What follows are 11 T cell receptor beta chains derived from one specimen sequenced in a study of low-dose radiotherapy and immunotherapy resistance in tumors. Time point noted: after trial treatment. Treatment of the sample: LDRT plus nivolumab, ipilimumab, low-dose cyclophosphamide and aspirin (RACIN trial). Over roughly 19 PCR cycles, TCRs were amplified from a constant-region primer and V-primer adapter. In TCRdb, the reads were re-called with MiXCR into one record per CDR3 protein. Of some 52,000 distinct CDR3 sequences listed, around a third are singletons. The sample in question was PBMCs, obtained after low-dose radiotherapy plus immunotherapy. These receptor sequences come from a male donor with rectosigmoid adenocarcinoma.

Points on this clonotype: A far larger clone is off by one base, so a read error is likely. V is TRBV7-2 and J is TRBJ2-1; 8 nucleotides align to TRBD1. Germline V gene data show CDR1 as SGHTA and CDR2 as FQGNSA. The CDR3 covers 14 residues. The CDR3 spells CASRLAQGALEQFF. The CDR3 DNA reads TGTGCCAGCAGATTAGCGCAGGGGGCTCTCGAGCAGTTCTTC.

The rearrangement joins TRBV3-1 to TRBJ1-5; no definite D call. Per the germline V gene, CDR1 is LGHDT and CDR2 is YNNKEL (reference sequence). V gave up 3 bases and J gave up 7 bases, with 10 bases separating them. This CDR3 has 13 amino acids. This chain's CDR3 is CASSQMPAQPQHF. The DNA of the CDR3 is TGTGCCAGCAGCCAGATGCCCGCACAGCCCCAGCATTTT.

Remarks on this clonotype: This probably arose from a read error, given a far larger clone one base away. This chain joins TRBV28 and TRBJ1-5; TRBD1 might be the D (6 bases). The V gene lost 5 bases and the J gene lost 11 bases, with 19 bases spanning the gap. The CDR3 extends over 14 amino acids. Germline assignment: CDR1 MDHEN and CDR2 SYDVKM. Here the CDR3 reads CASSPLWGLSAQHF. The CDR3 nucleotides read TGTGCCAGCAGTCCTCTATGGGGGCTGTCGGCCCAGCATTTT.

Turning to this clonotype: This likely came from a read error, as a far larger clone is one base away. The V and J genes are TRBV6-8 and TRBJ1-4; D is perhaps TRBD1 (5 bases). The CDR3 length is 16 residues. Germline lookup yields CDR1 MNHGY and CDR2 SAAAGT. The CDR3 reads CVSTPGSVTWNEKLFF. The DNA of the CDR3 is TGTGTCAGCACCCCAGGGTCTGTTACTTGGAATGAAAAACTGTTTTTT.

The chain uses TRBV7-9 and TRBJ2-7; 11 positions agree with TRBD1. Germline CDR1 SEHNR, CDR2 FQNEAQ (reference sequence). The CDR3 totals 18 residues. V shed 1 base, J shed 3 bases, and the junction held 11 bases outside the gene matches. The CDR3 DNA follows: TGTGCCAGCAGCTTAGGGACAGGGGGCAGGAGGTTGGGCTACGAGCAGTACTTC. Protein: CASSLGTGGRRLGYEQYF.

This clonotype was seen more than once but under ten times. The chain couples TRBV13 to TRBJ2-5; 11 bases fit TRBD2. In germline, CDR1 is PRHDT, CDR2 FYEKMQ (reference sequence). Trimming took 5 bases from V and 4 from J; bases not matched to a gene: 6. This CDR3 is 15 amino acids long. CDR3: CASSPSGGPPETQYF. CDR3 DNA: TGTGCCAGCAGCCCTAGCGGGGGGCCCCCAGAGACCCAGTACTTC.

This clonotype showed up many times. The gene calls are TRBV28 and TRBJ1-1, with 7 bases identical to TRBD1. V lost 6 bases and J lost 7; bases outside the gene matches: 8. CDR1 is MDHEN and CDR2 is SYDVKM in the germline V gene. The CDR3 contains 13 residues. CDR3 residues: CASRSPYRGEAFF. In nucleotides, the CDR3 is TGTGCCAGCAGAAGTCCCTACAGGGGTGAAGCTTTCTTT.

This clonotype was observed a handful of times. This chain links TRBV12-3 or TRBV12-4 with TRBJ1-5, with D maybe TRBD1 (5 bases). Trimming took 7 bases from V and 6 from J, leaving 13 bases between them. The CDR3 sequence is 13 residues long. In DNA form, the CDR3 reads TGTGCCAGCACCGGAAATGGGGGTCAGCCCCAGCATTTT. Its translation is CASTGNGGQPQHF.

In its sample, this clonotype was seen many times. The chain links TRBV28 to TRBJ2-3; 7 positions match TRBD2. CDR1 is MDHEN, CDR2 SYDVKM, per germline. J lost 2 bases, V lost 7 bases, and 9 bases had no gene match. CDR3 length equals 15 residues. The CDR3: CASTPSGLLTDTQYF. The DNA of the CDR3 is TGTGCCAGCACCCCCTCGGGACTACTCACAGATACGCAGTATTTT.

In this sample, this clonotype turned up many times. V gene TRBV7-9 combines with J gene TRBJ1-1; possibly TRBD1 for D (5 bases). This CDR3 has 13 residues. Germline values: CDR1 SEHNR, CDR2 FQNEAQ (reference sequence). V was pared by 3 bases and J by 4 bases, with 9 bases between. CDR3 in DNA: TGTGCCAGCAGCTTGACGGGGACCACTGAAGCTTTCTTT. It encodes CASSLTGTTEAFF.

The V call is TRBV6-5, the J call TRBJ2-7; no reliable D call. The CDR3 has 15 residues. The V and J ends lost 2 bases and 2 bases respectively, with 13 bases between them. Germline CDR1 is MNHEY and CDR2 is SVGAGI. CDR3 region: CASSYAAGRTYEQYF. CDR3 sequence (DNA): TGTGCCAGCAGTTACGCGGCAGGCCGAACCTACGAGCAGTACTTC.